The sequence of this T cell receptor beta chain was determined in a study of blood T cell repertoires in COVID-19 (dated by TCRdb to 2018 to 2021). Concerning the study at large: Samples from collaborators originated in the United States, Italy and Spain and spanned both the acute and convalescent phases of COVID-19. The repertoires were released in a freely available public database meant as a resource for research on the immune response to SARS-CoV-2. Samples came from the ongoing ImmuneRACE study (first 160 participants) plus 1,254 subjects from 6 global collaborators. HLA class I and class II types, where available, came from metadata supplied by the sample provider rather than from assay-based typing. The sample metadata nearly always contained a de-identified subject ID, COVID-19 status, age in years and sex. The dataset comprised deeply sampled blood TCRbeta repertoires from subjects exposed to, actively infected with, or recovered from COVID-19. The material from the prospective study consisted of cDNA or gDNA derived from T cells, B-cell-depleted T cells, or PBMCs.

What the research found in general, with its limitations: Clinical and demographic metadata were provided uncurated, with the amount varying by source and participant.

Based on the germline V gene, the CDR1 and CDR2 sequences are SGHAT and FQNNGV. Spanning cysteine to phenylalanine, the CDR3 consists of 17 amino acids. The kept DNA is CDR3 alone, 51 bases in frame from the first base. For this chain, trimming is 2 bases at the V end and 6 bases at the J end, and the number of junction bases without a gene match is 10. TCRbeta CDR3 regions were amplified from genomic DNA by means of the immunoSEQ Assay, a bias-controlled multiplex PCR. Turning to the authors' computational methods: Nucleated cell counts per sample were estimated from amplification of reference gene primers within the assay. To quantify the absolute abundance of each unique TCRbeta CDR3 rearrangement, sequence reads were collapsed and filtered. For each sample, productive Simpson clonality was calculated as the square root of Simpson's diversity index over productive rearrangements. What TCRdb holds here is the immuneACCESS table cut down to in-frame rearrangements. Part of the clones is not present; checked against another copy, under half of the missing clones reflect an unresolved V gene, and the others are unexplained. D and trimming were read from the DNA, whereas the V and J calls and clone size are those reported in that table. The sample includes around 130,000 clones, with around 87% observed a single time. Of the sample, roughly 2.2% falls within the top ten clones.

Collaborating institutions collected whole blood in K2EDTA tubes following their own protocols. For TCRbeta analysis, collaborators shipped samples as frozen whole blood, isolated PBMCs, or DNA extracted from either of those sample types. Note on this clone: What antigen it recognizes has not been identified. No base-level quality is on record; no much larger clone is a single base apart.

The sequenced sample was peripheral blood. The clonotype was recovered from a man aged 65 to 79 with active COVID-19. The sequence joins TRBV11-2 to TRBJ2-3; a stretch of 11 junction bases matches TRBD2. The CDR3: CASSLPSGRPGGDTQYF. The sequence in DNA is TGTGCCAGCAGCTTACCTAGCGGGAGGCCCGGCGGGGATACGCAGTATTTT.